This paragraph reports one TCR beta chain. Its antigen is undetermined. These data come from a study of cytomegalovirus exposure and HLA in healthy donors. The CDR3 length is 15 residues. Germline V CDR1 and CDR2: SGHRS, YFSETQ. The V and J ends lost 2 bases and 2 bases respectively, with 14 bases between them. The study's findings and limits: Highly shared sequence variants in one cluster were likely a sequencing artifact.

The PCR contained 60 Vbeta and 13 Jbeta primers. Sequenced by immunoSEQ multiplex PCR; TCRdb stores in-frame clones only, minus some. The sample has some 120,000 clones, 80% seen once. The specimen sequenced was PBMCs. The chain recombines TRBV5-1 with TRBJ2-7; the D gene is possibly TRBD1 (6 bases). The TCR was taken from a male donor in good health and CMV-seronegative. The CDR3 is CASSFGGGLAYEQYF. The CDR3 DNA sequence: TGCGCCAGCAGCTTTGGGGGCGGTCTCGCCTACGAGCAGTACTTC.